This TCR beta chain was identified during a study of preoperative IRX-2 immunotherapy in early breast cancer. The treatment is: preoperative locoregional IRX-2 cytokine immunotherapy. This phase Ib study tested locoregional IRX-2 cytokine immunotherapy given before surgery. V lost 2 bases and J 2 bases, leaving 7 bases between the germline ends. This CDR3 is built from 14 residues. CDR1 is WSHSY, CDR2 SAAADI, per germline. TCRdb keeps only in-frame clones here, not all; method: immunoSEQ multiplex PCR. Of under 40,000 clones listed, roughly 91% are singletons. The V call is TRBV10-2, the J call TRBJ2-1, with TRBD1 as a possible D gene (6 bases). The TCR comes from a human donor with breast cancer. The starting material was tumor tissue, obtained after IRX-2 immunotherapy. CDR3 amino acids: CASSENRAYNEQFF. The CDR3, as DNA: TGCGCCAGCAGTGAGAACAGGGCCTACAATGAGCAGTTCTTC.